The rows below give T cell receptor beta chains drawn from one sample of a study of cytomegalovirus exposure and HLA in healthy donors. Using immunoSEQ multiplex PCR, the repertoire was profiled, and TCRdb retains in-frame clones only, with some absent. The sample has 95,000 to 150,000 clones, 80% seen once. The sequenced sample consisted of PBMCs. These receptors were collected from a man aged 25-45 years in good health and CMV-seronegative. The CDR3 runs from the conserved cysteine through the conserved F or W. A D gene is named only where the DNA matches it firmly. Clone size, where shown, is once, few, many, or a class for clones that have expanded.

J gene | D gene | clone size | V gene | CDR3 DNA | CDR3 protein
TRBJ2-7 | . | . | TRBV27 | TGTGCCAGCAGTTTCCGGGGAACCTACGAGCAGTACTTC | CASSFRGTYEQYF
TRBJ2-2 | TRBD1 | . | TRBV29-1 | TGCAGCACTGACAGGGCGAACACCGGGGAGCTGTTTTTT | CSTDRANTGELFF
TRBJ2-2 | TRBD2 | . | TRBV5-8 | TGTGCCAGCAGCCGGGGGGCTAGCGGGTCTTACACCGGGGAGCTGTTTTTT | CASSRGASGSYTGELFF
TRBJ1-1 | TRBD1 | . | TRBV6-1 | TGTGCCAGCGCGGGACAGGGCGGAACTGAAGCTTTCTTT | CASAGQGGTEAFF
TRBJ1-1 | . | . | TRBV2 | TGTGCCAGCAGGGTGGGGGGCACTGAAGCTTTCTTT | CASRVGGTEAFF
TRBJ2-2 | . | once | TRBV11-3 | TGTGCCAGCAGCTTAGTGGCGGGCACCGGGGAGCTGTTTTTT | CASSLVAGTGELFF
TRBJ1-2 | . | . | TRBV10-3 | TGTGCCACCAGACAGGCCCCACTCTATGGCTACACCTTC | CATRQAPLYGYTF
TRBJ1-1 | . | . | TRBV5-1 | TGCGCCAGCAGCAGACCGCAGGGTGGGGGCCCGGCAGTTGAAGCTTTCTTT | CASSRPQGGGPAVEAFF
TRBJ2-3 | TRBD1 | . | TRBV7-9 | TGTGCCACCACTCGGAGCGGGACAGGGAGCACAGATACGCAGTATTTT | CATTRSGTGSTDTQYF
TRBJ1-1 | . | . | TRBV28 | TGTGCCAGCAGTTCCCTTTCGACACTTAACACTGAAGCTTTCTTT | CASSSLSTLNTEAFF
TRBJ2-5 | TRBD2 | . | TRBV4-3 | TGCGCCAGCAGCCAAGGGGTAGCGGGGCCAATTGAGACCCAGTACTTC | CASSQGVAGPIETQYF
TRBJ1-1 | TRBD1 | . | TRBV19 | TGTGCCAGTAGTCCAGGGACAGGGTCGTTTGGGGGCACTGAAGCTTTCTTT | CASSPGTGSFGGTEAFF
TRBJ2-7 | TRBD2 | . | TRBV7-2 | TGTGCCAGCAGCTGGGACGTTCGCGGGGGTCAGGTCTACGAGCAGTACTTC | CASSWDVRGGQVYEQYF
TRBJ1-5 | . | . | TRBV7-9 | TGTGCCAGCAGCGCAGGAGGGAGTAGGCAGCCCCAGCATTTT | CASSAGGSRQPQHF
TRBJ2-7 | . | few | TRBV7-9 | TGTGCCAGCAGCTTGACATCCTACGAGCAGTACTTC | CASSLTSYEQYF
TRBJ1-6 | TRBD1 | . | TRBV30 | TGTGCCTGCAAGGGACAGGGTTTCAATTCACCCCTCCACTTT | CACKGQGFNSPLHF
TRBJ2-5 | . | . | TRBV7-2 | TGTGCCAGCAGCCCCAGGGGCCGAGAGACCCAGTACTTC | CASSPRGRETQYF
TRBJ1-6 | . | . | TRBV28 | TGTGCCAGCAGTTTGGGCCAGGGGCCCTCACCCCTCCACTTT | CASSLGQGPSPLHF
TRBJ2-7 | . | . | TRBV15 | TGTGCCACCCGACCCGGGGGGCAGGCCCCCTACGAGCAGTACTTC | CATRPGGQAPYEQYF
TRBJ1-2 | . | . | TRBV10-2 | TGCGCCAGCAGCACAGGGTCTCGAAATGGCTACACCTTC | CASSTGSRNGYTF
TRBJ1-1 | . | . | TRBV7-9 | TGTTCCAGCAGCTTAGAGGAGGGGACTGAAGCTTTCTTT | CSSSLEEGTEAFF
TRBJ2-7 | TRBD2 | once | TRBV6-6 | TGTGCCAGCAGCCTCGGACTAGCGGGGGGCATAGGCGAGCAGTACTTC | CASSLGLAGGIGEQYF
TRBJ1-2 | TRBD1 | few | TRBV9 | TGTGCCAGCAGCGTAGGAGAAGGGGGCGCATACTATGGCTACACCTTC | CASSVGEGGAYYGYTF
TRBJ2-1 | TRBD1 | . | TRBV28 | TGTGCCAGCACCTCACCCGGGACAGGGGATATTAATGAGCAGTTCTTC | CASTSPGTGDINEQFF
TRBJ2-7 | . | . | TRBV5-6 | TGTGCCAGCAGCTCCCTCCGGGGTGTACGCGAGCAGTACTTC | CASSSLRGVREQYF
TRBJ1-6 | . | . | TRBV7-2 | TGTGCCAGCAGCTTATTAGTGGCAGGGAATTCACCCCTCCACTTT | CASSLLVAGNSPLHF
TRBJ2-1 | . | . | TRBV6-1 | TGTGCCAGCAGTGAAAAAGCTCGGGGTGAGCAGTTCTTC | CASSEKARGEQFF
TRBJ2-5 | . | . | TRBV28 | TGTGCCAGCAGTTTAAGGGGGGGCGTAGAGACCCAGTACTTC | CASSLRGGVETQYF
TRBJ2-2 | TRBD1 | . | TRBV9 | TGTGCCAGCAGGGGAGCGGGACAGGGGGCGATCTCCGGGGAGCTGTTTTTT | CASRGAGQGAISGELFF
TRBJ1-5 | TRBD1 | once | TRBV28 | TGTGCCAGCAGTTTTCAGGGGGCAGGCAATCAGCCCCAGCATTTT | CASSFQGAGNQPQHF
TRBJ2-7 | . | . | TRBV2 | TGTGCCAGCAGTCCCCGGCGCGGGGTTTCCTACGAGCAGTACTTC | CASSPRRGVSYEQYF
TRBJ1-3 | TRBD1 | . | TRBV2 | TGTGCCAGCAGTGCCCCCAGGGACAGCCACCGGGCCACCATATATTTT | CASSAPRDSHRATIYF
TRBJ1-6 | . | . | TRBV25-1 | TGTGCCAGCAGTGAGGTGTGGACAAATTCACCCCTCCACTTT | CASSEVWTNSPLHF
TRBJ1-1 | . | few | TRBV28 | TGTGCCAGCAGTCCCAATGCGGCGACTGAAGCTTTCTTT | CASSPNAATEAFF
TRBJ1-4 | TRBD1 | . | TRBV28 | TGTGCCAGCAGCTCCGCCGGGACAGGGGGCACTAATGAAAAACTGTTTTTT | CASSSAGTGGTNEKLFF
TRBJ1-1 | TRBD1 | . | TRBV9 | TGTGCCAGCAGCGTAGGACAGGGCAGGGCGAACACTGAAGCTTTCTTT | CASSVGQGRANTEAFF
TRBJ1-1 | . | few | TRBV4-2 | TGTGCCAGCAGCCAACGACAGGAGGTGACTGAAGCTTTCTTT | CASSQRQEVTEAFF
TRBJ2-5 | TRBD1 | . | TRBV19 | TGTGCCAGTAGTATAGGGACGGGCAGGGGGCCACAAGAGACCCAGTACTTC | CASSIGTGRGPQETQYF
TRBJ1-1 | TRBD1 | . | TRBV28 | TGTGCCACCGGTATAGGGACAGGGATGTACACTGAAGCTTTCTTT | CATGIGTGMYTEAFF
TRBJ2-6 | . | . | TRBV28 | TGTGCCAGCAGTTTTTGGGGGCTCAGGATCTCTGGGGCCAACGTCCTGACTTTC | CASSFWGLRISGANVLTF
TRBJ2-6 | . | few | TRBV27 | TGTGCCAGCAGTCGGCTACATAGCGAGTCTGGGGCCAACGTCCTGACTTTC | CASSRLHSESGANVLTF
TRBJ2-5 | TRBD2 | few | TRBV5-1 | TGCGCCAGCAGCTTCGGACTAGCGGGTCAAGAGACCCAGTACTTC | CASSFGLAGQETQYF
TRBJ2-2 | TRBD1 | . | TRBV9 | TGTGCCAGCAGCGTAGGTCTAGGGGGCCAGGGGCCGGCCGGGGAGCTGTTTTTT | CASSVGLGGQGPAGELFF